The entry below gives a single T cell receptor beta chain sequence along with its context. Its antigen is unidentified. The data were taken from a study of blood T cells in healthy people across ages. Findings and limits, study-wide: Unsorted PBMCs ruled out conclusive naive versus antigen-experienced comparison.

Using a J-beta primer mix together with a sample-barcoded 5' primer, a second PCR was run for roughly 6 to 12 cycles. A 12-random-nucleotide template-switch adaptor tagged each cDNA molecule. Using its own MiXCR run on the 5' RACE reads, TCRdb lists one record per CDR3 protein. The table has around 870,000 distinct CDR3 sequences, around 28% seen once. Material for sequencing was blood. This receptor was taken from an elderly woman in good health.

The CDR3 loop is CSARAGWGSYGYTF. CDR3 nucleotide sequence: TGCAGTGCTAGAGCAGGGTGGGGCAGCTATGGCTACACCTTC. The chain combines TRBV20-1 with TRBJ1-2, with D possibly TRBD1 on 5 matching bases. CDR1 and CDR2 from the germline V gene are DFQATT and SNEGSKA (reference sequence). The CDR3 spans 14 residues. The V and J ends lost 1 base and 4 bases respectively, with 13 bases between them.